This is a list of T cell receptor beta chains from one sample in a study of PD-L1 blockade in urothelial cancer. Measured with immunoSEQ multiplex PCR; TCRdb has only the in-frame clones, and not every one. Among just over 35,000 clones listed, approximately 88% were seen once. This sample comprised PBMCs, obtained around atezolizumab (anti-PD-L1) treatment. These receptors came from a man aged 40-55 years with urothelial cancer. CDR3s include the opening cysteine and the closing phenylalanine or tryptophan. The order of the fields is CDR3 DNA, CDR3 protein, clone size, J gene, V gene, D gene. D genes are given only for firm matches. Clone size is stated in some rows and not others, as once, few, many or a class when expanded.

TGTGCCAGCAGCCCTGGACTGCCTGGGGCCAACGTCCTGACTTTC | CASSPGLPGANVLTF | NA | TRBJ2-6 | TRBV4-2 | NA
TGTGCCAGCAGTTTTATTGGGGGGGTTAACGGGGAGCTGTTTTTT | CASSFIGGVNGELFF | once | TRBJ2-2 | TRBV28 | TRBD2
TGTGCCAGCAGTGACGGCAGAGGGGGTCAGCCCCAGCATTTT | CASSDGRGGQPQHF | NA | TRBJ1-5 | TRBV2 | NA
TGCGCCAGCAGCTTGGATGGGGGCAGGGGTCAGCCCCAGCATTTT | CASSLDGGRGQPQHF | medium-sized | TRBJ1-5 | TRBV5-1 | NA
TGTGCCAGCAGCGCCTCCGGGACACCCAACAATGAGCAGTTCTTC | CASSASGTPNNEQFF | NA | TRBJ2-1 | TRBV9 | NA
TGTGCCAGCAGTCTCCAGTTTGAAAAACTGTTTTTT | CASSLQFEKLFF | NA | TRBJ1-4 | TRBV28 | NA
TGTGCCAGCAGCCCCGGACAACAGCAGTACTTC | CASSPGQQQYF | NA | TRBJ2-7 | TRBV7-9 | NA
TGCGCCAGCAGCCAAGGGACAGACTACGAGCAGTACTTC | CASSQGTDYEQYF | NA | TRBJ2-7 | TRBV4-1 | NA
TGTGCCAGCTCACCAGTAGCGGGGGGGGGCAATGAGCAGTTCTTC | CASSPVAGGGNEQFF | NA | TRBJ2-1 | TRBV18 | TRBD2
TGTGCCAGCAGCGTAGGCGGCCCTGGAAACACCATATATTTT | CASSVGGPGNTIYF | NA | TRBJ1-3 | TRBV9 | NA
TGTGCCAGCAGCCCCCAGGGAATCGAGCCCCAGCATTTT | CASSPQGIEPQHF | NA | TRBJ1-5 | TRBV7-6 | NA
TGTGCCAGCAGCACCCGACATACCCAAGAGACCCAGTACTTC | CASSTRHTQETQYF | NA | TRBJ2-5 | TRBV9 | NA
TGTGCCAGCAGTGAGCGGGACAGGGCGGGCGAAAAACTGTTTTTT | CASSERDRAGEKLFF | few | TRBJ1-4 | TRBV2 | TRBD1
TGTGCCAGCAGCTTAGTTCCGGGACTAGCGCCCTACGAGCAGTACTTC | CASSLVPGLAPYEQYF | NA | TRBJ2-7 | TRBV7-8 | TRBD2
TGTGCCTGTTACAGGGGACTCTCAGCTAACTATGGCTACACCTTC | CACYRGLSANYGYTF | once | TRBJ1-2 | TRBV30 | TRBD1
TGTGCCAGCAGCGCCATAGCGGGAGAGAGGGAGACCCAGTACTTC | CASSAIAGERETQYF | NA | TRBJ2-5 | TRBV9 | TRBD2
TGCAGCGCTCCGACAGACATGAACACTGAAGCTTTCTTT | CSAPTDMNTEAFF | NA | TRBJ1-1 | TRBV29-1 | NA
TGCGCCAGCACCGAGGGTAGCGGGAGGGCCGTCCATGAGCAGTTCTTC | CASTEGSGRAVHEQFF | NA | TRBJ2-1 | TRBV5-1 | TRBD2
TGTGCCAGTAGTATGGCCAGAGGTGGGGCCAACGTCCTGACTTTC | CASSMARGGANVLTF | NA | TRBJ2-6 | TRBV19 | NA
TGTGCCTGGACCACCGGGACAGGAAGGAACTATGGCTACACCTTC | CAWTTGTGRNYGYTF | once | TRBJ1-2 | TRBV30 | TRBD1
TGTGCCAGTAGTATCCCGACAGGGTCAGGATACGAGCAGTACTTC | CASSIPTGSGYEQYF | NA | TRBJ2-7 | TRBV19 | TRBD1
TGCGCCAGCAGCTTGACCCAGGCCAACTACAATGAGCAGTTCTTC | CASSLTQANYNEQFF | NA | TRBJ2-1 | TRBV5-1 | NA
TGTGCCAGCAGTAAGGCCGGGCGGGAAGATACGCAGTATTTT | CASSKAGREDTQYF | NA | TRBJ2-3 | TRBV6-5 | NA
TGTGCCAGCAGCCAGACACGCGGGGGGACTGAAGCTTTCTTT | CASSQTRGGTEAFF | NA | TRBJ1-1 | TRBV7-9 | NA
TGTGCCAGCTCCCATCGACGCAGGGTTGCGGATGAGCAGTTCTTC | CASSHRRRVADEQFF | NA | TRBJ2-1 | TRBV18 | NA
TGTGCCAGCAGAGGTACAGGGGGTAAGGATGAAAAACTGTTTTTT | CASRGTGGKDEKLFF | NA | TRBJ1-4 | TRBV28 | TRBD1
TGTGCCAGCAGCCTCCCTTCCGGGGAGCTGTTTTTT | CASSLPSGELFF | NA | TRBJ2-2 | TRBV7-9 | NA
TGTGCCAGCTCACCGAGTATGGCAGATACGCAGTATTTT | CASSPSMADTQYF | NA | TRBJ2-3 | TRBV18 | NA
TGCGCCAGCAGCCAAGTAGGGCGGCAGGGGGGAAACGAGCAGTACTTC | CASSQVGRQGGNEQYF | NA | TRBJ2-7 | TRBV4-1 | NA
TGTGCCATCAGCAGTTCAGGGGGAGACTATGGCTACACCTTC | CAISSSGGDYGYTF | NA | TRBJ1-2 | TRBV10-3 | TRBD1
TGCGCCAGCAGCCGCCTCCTACTAGCGGACAATGAGCAGTTCTTC | CASSRLLLADNEQFF | few | TRBJ2-1 | TRBV4-1 | TRBD2
TGTGCCTGGGCGAACCCCCTAGCGGGAGTAATCTACAATGAGCAGTTCTTC | CAWANPLAGVIYNEQFF | NA | TRBJ2-1 | TRBV30 | TRBD2
TGTGCCAGCAGCTCCCCTCTAAATGACAGGGGAAAAAGCTACACCTTC | CASSSPLNDRGKSYTF | once | TRBJ1-2 | TRBV5-5 | TRBD1
TGTGCCAGCAGCTTTGGCATAGCGGGAGGAGCAGATACGCAGTATTTT | CASSFGIAGGADTQYF | NA | TRBJ2-3 | TRBV7-3 | TRBD2
TGTGCCAGCAGCCCGAGGACAGACACTGAAGCTTTCTTT | CASSPRTDTEAFF | once | TRBJ1-1 | TRBV7-2 | NA
TGCAGCGCCGTGGGTCAGGGCCTGAGGACTGAAGCTTTCTTT | CSAVGQGLRTEAFF | NA | TRBJ1-1 | TRBV29-1 | NA
TGTGCCTGGAGAAAGGGACAGCACACCGGGGAGCTGTTTTTT | CAWRKGQHTGELFF | NA | TRBJ2-2 | TRBV30 | TRBD1
TGCGCCAGCAGCTTCATCAGGGCGAGGAATGAGCAGTTCTTC | CASSFIRARNEQFF | once | TRBJ2-1 | TRBV5-1 | NA
TGTGCCAGCAGTGTCGACGGGGGAGTTAACGAGCAGTACTTC | CASSVDGGVNEQYF | NA | TRBJ2-7 | TRBV7-6 | NA
TGCGCCAGCAGTGCGGGTAGGACTGACGAGCAGTACTTC | CASSAGRTDEQYF | NA | TRBJ2-7 | TRBV10-2 | NA
TGCGCCAGCAGCCAAGAACTAGCGGGGCCAGATACGCAGTATTTT | CASSQELAGPDTQYF | NA | TRBJ2-3 | TRBV4-3 | TRBD2
TGTGCCAGCAGCCGACTAGCGGGTTCCTACAATGAGCAGTTCTTC | CASSRLAGSYNEQFF | NA | TRBJ2-1 | TRBV7-3 | TRBD2
TGTGCCAGCAGCCTGGAGGGAGGTGAAAAACTGTTTTTT | CASSLEGGEKLFF | NA | TRBJ1-4 | TRBV7-3 | NA
TGTGCCAGCAGCTTATCTGCGCGCGGGGCTGAAGCTTTCTTT | CASSLSARGAEAFF | NA | TRBJ1-1 | TRBV7-6 | NA
TGTGCCAGCAGTGGGCTAGCGGGTCCCGATACGCAGTATTTT | CASSGLAGPDTQYF | NA | TRBJ2-3 | TRBV6-5 | TRBD2